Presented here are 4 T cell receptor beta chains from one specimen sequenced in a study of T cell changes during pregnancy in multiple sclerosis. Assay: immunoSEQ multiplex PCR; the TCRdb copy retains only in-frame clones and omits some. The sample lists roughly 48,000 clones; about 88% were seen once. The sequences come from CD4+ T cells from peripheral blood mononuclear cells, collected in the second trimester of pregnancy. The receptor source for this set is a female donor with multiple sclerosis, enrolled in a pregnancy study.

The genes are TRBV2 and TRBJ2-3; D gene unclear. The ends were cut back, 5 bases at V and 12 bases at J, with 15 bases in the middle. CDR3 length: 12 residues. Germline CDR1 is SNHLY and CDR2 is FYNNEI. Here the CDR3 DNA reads TGTGCCAGCAGTACGACGGAGCCCCATCAGTATTTT. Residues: CASSTTEPHQYF.

The CDR3 here is CASSPSGSGYNEQFF. The CDR3 DNA follows: TGTGCCAGCAGTCCTAGCGGGAGCGGGTACAATGAGCAGTTCTTC. The rearrangement links TRBV6-5 to TRBJ2-1, with 10 bases identical to TRBD2. This CDR3 contains 15 residues. Germline assignment: CDR1 MNHEY and CDR2 SVGAGI. V lost 5 bases to trimming and J lost 4 bases; unmatched junction nucleotides: 5.

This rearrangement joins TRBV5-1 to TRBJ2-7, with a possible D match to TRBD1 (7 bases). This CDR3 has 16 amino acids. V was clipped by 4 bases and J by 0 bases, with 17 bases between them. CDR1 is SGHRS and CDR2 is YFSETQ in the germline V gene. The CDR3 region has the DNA TGCGCCAGCAGCGGGGGGTCGACAGGGAGCTCCTACGAGCAGTACTTC. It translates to CASSGGSTGSSYEQYF.

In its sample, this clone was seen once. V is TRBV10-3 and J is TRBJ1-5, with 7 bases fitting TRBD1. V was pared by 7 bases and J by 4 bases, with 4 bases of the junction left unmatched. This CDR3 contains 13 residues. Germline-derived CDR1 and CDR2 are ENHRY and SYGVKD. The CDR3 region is CAITGQLNQPQHF. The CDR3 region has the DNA TGTGCCATCACGGGACAGCTTAATCAGCCCCAGCATTTT.